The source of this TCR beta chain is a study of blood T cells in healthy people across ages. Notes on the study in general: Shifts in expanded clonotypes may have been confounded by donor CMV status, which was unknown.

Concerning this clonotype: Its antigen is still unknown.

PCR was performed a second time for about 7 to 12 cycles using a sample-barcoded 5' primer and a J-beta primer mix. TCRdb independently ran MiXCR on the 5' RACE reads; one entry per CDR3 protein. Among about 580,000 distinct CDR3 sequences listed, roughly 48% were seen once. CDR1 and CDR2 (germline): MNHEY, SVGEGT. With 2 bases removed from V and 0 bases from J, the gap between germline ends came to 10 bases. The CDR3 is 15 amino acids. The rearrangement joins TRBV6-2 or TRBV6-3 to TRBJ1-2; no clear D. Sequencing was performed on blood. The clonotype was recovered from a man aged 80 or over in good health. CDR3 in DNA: TGTGCCAGCAGTTACGGTCAAAACTCTAACTATGGCTACACCTTC. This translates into CASSYGQNSNYGYTF.